These 5 T cell receptor beta chains were sequenced from one sample in a study of cytomegalovirus exposure and HLA in healthy donors. Primers for the PCR totalled 60 Vbeta and 13 Jbeta. This table comes from immunoSEQ multiplex PCR, and its TCRdb copy is limited to in-frame clones, with some not included. This repertoire includes some 130,000 clones. The material sequenced was PBMCs. All receptors derive from a man aged 18 to 29 in good health and CMV-seronegative.

The rearrangement uses TRBV7-6 and TRBJ2-1, with D possibly matching TRBD1 (6 bases). V lost 4 bases to trimming and J lost 4 bases, with 17 bases between them. This CDR3 comprises 16 residues. Germline V gene sequence: CDR1 SGHVS, CDR2 FNYEAQ. The CDR3 protein is CASSSGVPGGYNEQFF. The CDR3 bases are TGTGCCAGCAGCTCAGGGGTGCCCGGAGGATACAATGAGCAGTTCTTC. Based on the CDR3 plus reference TRBV7-6 and TRBJ2-1, the full variable domain is GAGVSQSPRYKVTKRGQDVALRCDPISGHVSLYWYRQALGQGPEFLTYFNYEAQQDKSGLPNDRFSAERPEGSISTLTIQRTEQRDSAMYRCASSSGVPGGYNEQFFGPGTRLTVL.

The chain has TRBV9 and TRBJ2-7; the match to TRBD2 covers 8 bases. The CDR3 covers 15 residues. V lost 2 bases to trimming and J lost 4 bases; unmatched junction nucleotides: 8. CDR1 and CDR2 (germline): SGDLS, YYNGEE. CDR3 protein: CASSVTAGDPYEQYF. The CDR3 bases are TGTGCCAGCAGCGTCACAGCGGGGGACCCTTACGAGCAGTACTTC.

V is TRBV11-2 and J is TRBJ2-7, with a weak D call TRBD2 (6 bases). CDR1 and CDR2 (germline): SGHAT, FQNNGV. V was trimmed by 4 bases and J by 2 bases, leaving 18 bases between them. The CDR3 extends over 16 amino acids. The CDR3 coding sequence is TGTGCCAGCAGCTCCCACACCCGGGACTCCGCCTACGAGCAGTACTTC. Protein: CASSSHTRDSAYEQYF.

The J gene is TRBJ2-7, the V gene TRBV10-3, with unresolved D. The CDR3 spans 15 residues. Per the germline V gene, CDR1 is ENHRY and CDR2 is SYGVKD. Trimming cost V 0 bases and J 5 bases, with 14 bases left between them. CDR3 nucleotide sequence: TGTGCCATCAGTGAGTCCTACAGCTTGGCCCACGAGCAGTACTTC. Amino acid sequence: CAISESYSLAHEQYF.

This chain links TRBV10-3 with TRBJ2-1; D is possibly TRBD2 (6 bases). CDR3 size: 16 residues. Germline CDR1 ENHRY, CDR2 SYGVKD. V was cut by 4 bases and J by 2 bases, with 15 bases left in between. CDR3 amino acids: CAISGRAGSPYNEQFF. The CDR3, as DNA: TGTGCCATCAGTGGCAGAGCGGGTTCCCCCTACAATGAGCAGTTCTTC.